This TCR beta chain appears in the sequencing data of a study of T cell repertoires in cytomegalovirus infection. Study information: Shared public TCR beta signatures pointed to both CMV infection and a matching HLA type.

TCRdb ran MiXCR on the reads and lists one entry per CDR3 protein. The table shows under 350,000 distinct CDR3 sequences, with approximately 10% occurring only once. In its sample, this clonotype was seen many times. As yet, its antigen is unknown. The study, taken as a whole, reports: Cumulated frequencies of public TCR beta families served to identify carriers of CMV plus the relevant HLA. HLA-C-restricted TCR beta clonotypes specific for CMV led the ex vivo response.

The TCR comes from a human donor in good health (CMV status not recorded). Some clones in this sample may be carry-over from other donors' samples. The sample taken for sequencing was PBMCs.

The CDR3 sequence is CASSYPAGMNTEAFF. The CDR3 DNA sequence: TGTGCCAGCAGTTATCCGGCGGGAATGAACACTGAAGCTTTCTTT. The J gene is TRBJ1-1, the V gene TRBV6-6; D gene ambiguous. Germline assignment: CDR1 MNHNY and CDR2 SVGAGI (reference sequence). The CDR3 sequence is 15 residues long. V gave up 3 bases and J gave up 0 bases, with 11 bases separating them.